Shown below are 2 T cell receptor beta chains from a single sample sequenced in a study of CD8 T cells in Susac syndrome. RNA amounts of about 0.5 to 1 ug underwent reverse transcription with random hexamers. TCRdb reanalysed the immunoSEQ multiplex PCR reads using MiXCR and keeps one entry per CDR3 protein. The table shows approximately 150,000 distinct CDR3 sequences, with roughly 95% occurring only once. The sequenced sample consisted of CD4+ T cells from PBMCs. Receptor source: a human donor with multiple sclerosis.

CDR3 nucleotide sequence: TGTGCCACCAGTGATTCAAGTCAGAACTATGGCTACACCTTC. Translation: CATSDSSQNYGYTF. The rearrangement uses TRBV24-1 and TRBJ1-2; no definite D call. The V end was cut by 2 bases, the J end by 2 bases, with 8 bases between. Germline V lookup: CDR1 KGHDR, CDR2 SFDVKD. The length of the CDR3 is 14 residues.

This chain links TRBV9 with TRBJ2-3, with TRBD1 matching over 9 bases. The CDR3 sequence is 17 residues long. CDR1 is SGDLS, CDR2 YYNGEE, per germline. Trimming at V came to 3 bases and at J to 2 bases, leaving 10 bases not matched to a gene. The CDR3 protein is CASSAPQGAVVTDTQYF. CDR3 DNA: TGTGCCAGCAGCGCACCACAGGGGGCTGTGGTCACAGATACGCAGTATTTT.